This T cell receptor (beta chain) was documented in a study of CD8 T cells in ankylosing spondylitis. Overall study findings and caveats: Relatively scarce in peripheral blood, disease-linked clones were CD8+. In ankylosing spondylitis blood, a motif of fewer than 10 highly homologous TCR beta variants appeared characteristic.

Quantitative molecular-barcoded 5'-RACE generated the TCR beta libraries. TCRdb re-called the 5' RACE reads through MiXCR, storing one row per CDR3 protein. The sample holds roughly 220,000 distinct CDR3 sequences, roughly a tenth seen once. This clonotype was counted many times. Its antigen remains unknown. The CDR3 loop spans 13 amino acids. The ends were cut back, 3 bases at V and 6 bases at J, with 9 bases in the middle. CDR1 SGHRS and CDR2 YFSETQ come from the germline V gene. The receptor's source is a male donor with ankylosing spondylitis or in good health (not recorded which). Sequencing input: blood, either unsorted or a sorted T cell fraction (not recorded which). The V call is TRBV5-1, the J call TRBJ2-2; the D gene is possibly TRBD2 (5 bases). Here the CDR3 DNA reads TGCGCCAGCAGCTGGGGAGACCCCGGGGAGCTGTTTTTT. Translated: CASSWGDPGELFF.